This T cell receptor (beta chain) appears in the sequencing data of a study of T cells after yellow fever vaccination (dated 2019 in TCRdb). Context from the whole study: Libraries from fractions with low cell numbers were prepared with the SMART-Seq v4 Ultra Low Input RNA kit. Blood was collected at multiple timepoints before and after primary and secondary immunization, and bulk PBMC replicates and cell subsets were isolated. The cohort comprised two healthy male donors, one aged 18 to 30 and one aged 30 to 40 years. To follow T-cell clones before and after primary and booster YFV17D yellow fever vaccination, bulk TCR alpha and beta repertoires were sequenced over time. Paper-wide results and their limitations: Computational filtering was needed because FACS-sorted repertoires could contain abundant contaminating clonotypes from the bulk population. A small share of clonotypes occurred in both CD4 and CD8 compartments, likely arising from convergent recombination. After the booster, most of the clones that had expanded following primary vaccination were detected again (96% of CD4 and 88% of CD8), which suggests that memory was broadly maintained. Because only two donors were included in the study, the extent to which the findings can be generalized is limited. The secondary T-cell response was weaker than the primary response but faster, peaking on day 5 instead of day 15.

Deletion took 3 bases off V and 7 bases off J, with a span of 12 bases between the germline ends. CDR1 ENHRY and CDR2 SYGVKD are derived from the germline V gene. Including cysteine and phenylalanine, the CDR3 has 14 amino acids. Solely the CDR3 DNA is kept, with 42 bases framed from the first base. This clonotype was counted between two and nine times. Which antigen it targets is not known. No base quality values were provided; no much bigger clone lies one nucleotide off. Taken with the paper, the label for treatment or condition translates to: live attenuated yellow fever vaccine strain. A standard Ficoll-Paque protocol was used to isolate PBMCs from peripheral blood. Dynabeads CD4 and CD8 positive selection kits were used to isolate the CD4 and CD8 T-cell fractions. TriZol was used to extract RNA from bulk PBMCs, from CD4 and CD8 fractions, and from dextramer-positive and dextramer-negative fractions.

Sequencer: Illumina NovaSeq 6000. TCR cDNA was made using 5'RACE template switching, a step that added a universal primer site and unique molecular identifiers. Priming for cDNA synthesis came from both the TCR alpha and TCR beta constant segments. Two PCR steps were used to amplify libraries, with sample barcodes and sequencing adapters being added in the second step. Sequencing of the libraries was done on either Illumina HiSeq 2500 (2x100 bp) or NovaSeq (2x150 bp). The authors processed their data as follows. MIGEC was used to demultiplex reads and collapse the reads into UMI consensus sequences, and MiXCR was used for V(D)J alignment. Using edgeR on replicate PBMC samples, clonotypes were called vaccine-responding if FDR was below 0.01 and the log2 fold change was above 5 up to day 15. Bulk clonotypes were assigned CD4 or CD8 identity according to which sequenced CD4 or CD8 repertoire held them at higher abundance. TCRdb reworked the public reads: Q25 trimming with fastp, MiXCR clone assembly, productive beta chains retained. CDR3 protein duplicates are merged, each entry listing the most common genes and DNA. TCRdb's processing, not the authors', yielded these V and J calls. The sample records 300,000 or so distinct CDR3 sequences, roughly 8.7% of which are singletons. About 3% of the sample goes to the ten largest clones.

The material sequenced was CD4+ T cells sorted from PBMCs, taken 5 days after the yellow fever booster vaccination. Recombination joined TRBV10-3 with TRBJ2-2, and the D gene may be TRBD1, 5 bases matching. This TCR was recovered from a man in his late teens or twenties who received the YFV17D yellow fever vaccine. At the DNA level, the sequence is TGTGCCATCAGTGAAGGCAGGGTTGGCGGGGAGCTGTTTTTT. It is translated as CAISEGRVGGELFF.